A selection of T cell receptor beta chains follows, all from one sample in a study of human T cells and chemical hapten exposure. TCRdb reprocessed the RACE reads with MiXCR, giving one entry per CDR3 protein. The sample comprises fewer than 85,000 distinct CDR3 sequences, about 9.4% of which are singletons, and over 2% rests with the top ten. This sample comprised whole blood, obtained in connection with sensitization to the hapten diphenylcyclopropenone (DPC). The receptors stem from a woman between 25 and 40 years old with alopecia areata. Some clones in this sample may be carry-over from other donors' samples. Both conserved end residues are part of each CDR3. D genes are given only for firm matches. The listing skips clone size in some rows; elsewhere it reads once, few, many or a size class.

D	size	V	J	CDR3	DNA
TRBD1	few	TRBV11-2	TRBJ2-7	CASSVTGDPSYEQYF	TGTGCCAGCAGCGTGACAGGGGACCCCTCCTACGAGCAGTACTTC
-	many	TRBV10-2	TRBJ1-1	CASSERQPHVNTEAFF	TGCGCCAGCAGTGAGAGACAACCCCATGTGAACACTGAAGCTTTCTTT
-	many	TRBV21-1	TRBJ2-7	CASSKVSREFAGLCYEQYF	TGTGCCAGCAGCAAAGTTAGTCGGGAATTCGCGGGACTTTGCTACGAGCAGTACTTC
-	few	TRBV5-6	TRBJ1-5	CASSRGSQRNQPQHF	TGTGCCAGCAGCCGGGGGAGCCAGCGCAATCAGCCCCAGCATTTT
TRBD1	medium-sized	TRBV9	TRBJ1-1	CASTQTGKMNTEAFF	TGTGCCAGCACCCAGACAGGGAAGATGAACACTGAAGCTTTCTTT
TRBD1	-	TRBV30	TRBJ2-1	CAWSPTSRRRQGNEQFF	TGTGCCTGGAGTCCAACAAGTCGGCGGCGACAGGGCAATGAGCAGTTCTTC
TRBD2	many	TRBV20-1	TRBJ2-2	CSARLAGGPSGELFF	TGCAGTGCTAGACTAGCGGGAGGGCCTTCCGGGGAGCTGTTTTTT
-	many	TRBV18	TRBJ2-5	CASSPGTQETQYF	TGTGCCAGCTCACCAGGCACGCAAGAGACCCAGTACTTC
-	many	TRBV20-1	TRBJ2-1	CSAESLGLIADEQFF	TGCAGTGCAGAGTCCCTCGGTCTAATAGCCGATGAGCAGTTCTTC
TRBD2	-	TRBV20-1	TRBJ2-3	CSARAPGGKPDTQYF	TGCAGTGCTAGGGCCCCGGGAGGGAAGCCAGATACGCAGTATTTT
-	many	TRBV18	TRBJ2-5	CASSPPTLETQYF	TGTGCCAGCTCACCACCAACCTTGGAGACCCAGTACTTC
-	-	TRBV4-1	TRBJ2-1	CASSQVTGDNEQFF	TGCGCCAGCAGCCAAGTCACTGGAGACAATGAGCAGTTCTTC
TRBD1	-	TRBV9	TRBJ1-2	CASSEGQGAGYTF	TGTGCCAGCAGCGAGGGACAGGGAGCTGGCTACACCTTC
-	many	TRBV7-3	TRBJ2-2	CASSLSLSPANTGELFF	TGTGCCAGCAGCTTATCTCTCAGCCCCGCCAACACCGGGGAGCTGTTTTTT
-	-	TRBV28	TRBJ2-3	CASSSTRTDTQYF	TGTGCCAGCAGTTCGACCAGGACAGATACGCAGTATTTT
TRBD1	many	TRBV9	TRBJ2-1	CASSRLGQGAPYNEQFF	TGTGCCAGCAGCCGATTGGGACAGGGGGCACCCTACAATGAGCAGTTCTTC
-	few	TRBV6-5	TRBJ1-2	CASAGPDSRGGYTF	TGTGCCAGCGCCGGTCCGGACAGCCGTGGCGGCTACACCTTC
TRBD2	many	TRBV18	TRBJ2-2	CASSPPSSGPGELFF	TGTGCCAGCTCACCACCGTCTAGCGGTCCCGGGGAGCTGTTTTTT
-	many	TRBV9	TRBJ2-5	CASSVEGNGETQYF	TGTGCCAGCAGCGTTGAAGGGAACGGAGAGACCCAGTACTTC
-	many	TRBV25-1	TRBJ1-4	CARTTGRAKNEKLFF	TGTGCCAGGACCACCGGTAGGGCAAAGAATGAAAAACTGTTTTTT
TRBD1	-	TRBV27	TRBJ1-4	CASRGTGLGKLFF	TGTGCCAGCAGGGGGACAGGGTTGGGAAAACTGTTTTTT
-	many	TRBV7-3	TRBJ2-7	CASSLSGGRSYEQYF	TGTGCCAGCAGCTTATCCGGGGGCCGTTCCTACGAGCAGTACTTC
-	many	TRBV6-6	TRBJ2-5	CASSRQETQYF	TGTGCCAGCAGCCGACAAGAGACCCAGTACTTC
-	few	TRBV4-2	TRBJ2-3	CASSQGGQGLPDTQYF	TGTGCCAGCAGCCAAGGAGGTCAGGGCCTCCCAGATACGCAGTATTTT
-	-	TRBV6-2/TRBV6-3	TRBJ2-3	CAITPTQRTDTQYF	TGTGCCATCACGCCTACCCAGCGCACAGATACGCAGTATTTT